This paragraph covers one T cell receptor beta chain sequence. These data come from a study of CD8 T cells in ankylosing spondylitis. The V and J ends lost 1 base and 8 bases, in that order; junction bases with no gene match: 5. Germline V gives CDR1 ENHRY, CDR2 SYGVKD. This CDR3 region has 15 residues. Each CDR3 protein gets one entry after TCRdb re-called the 5' RACE reads with MiXCR. The sample contains approximately 240,000 distinct CDR3 sequences, 10% of which appear only once. Sequencing input: blood, either unsorted or a sorted T cell fraction (not recorded which). The V call is TRBV10-3, the J call TRBJ2-1, with TRBD2 identical over 10 bases. This receptor was taken from a male donor with ankylosing spondylitis or in good health (not recorded which). The CDR3 protein is CAISEYSGGHDEQFF. As DNA, the CDR3 is TGTGCCATCAGTGAGTATAGCGGGGGGCACGATGAGCAGTTCTTC.